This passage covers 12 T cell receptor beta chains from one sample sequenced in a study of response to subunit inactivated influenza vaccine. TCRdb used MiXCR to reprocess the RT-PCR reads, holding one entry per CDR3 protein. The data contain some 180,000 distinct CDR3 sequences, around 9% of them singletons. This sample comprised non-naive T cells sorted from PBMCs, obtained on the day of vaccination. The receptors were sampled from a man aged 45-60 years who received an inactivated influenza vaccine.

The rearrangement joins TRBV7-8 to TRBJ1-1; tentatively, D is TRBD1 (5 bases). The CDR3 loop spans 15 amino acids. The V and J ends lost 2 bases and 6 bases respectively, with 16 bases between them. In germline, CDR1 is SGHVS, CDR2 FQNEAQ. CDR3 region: CASSLFRGGSAEAFF. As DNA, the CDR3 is TGTGCCAGCAGCTTATTTAGGGGTGGGTCGGCTGAAGCTTTCTTT.

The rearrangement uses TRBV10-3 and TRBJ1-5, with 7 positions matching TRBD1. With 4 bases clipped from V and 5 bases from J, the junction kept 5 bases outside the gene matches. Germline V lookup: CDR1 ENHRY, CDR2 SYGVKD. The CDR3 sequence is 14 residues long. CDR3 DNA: TGTGCCATCAGTGCCCAGGGGGAAGATCAGCCCCAGCATTTT. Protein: CAISAQGEDQPQHF.

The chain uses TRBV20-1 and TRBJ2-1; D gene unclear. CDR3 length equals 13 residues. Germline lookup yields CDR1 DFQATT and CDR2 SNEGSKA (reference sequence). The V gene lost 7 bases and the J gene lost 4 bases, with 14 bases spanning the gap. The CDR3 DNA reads TGCAGTGTCGGCAGTGCAGAGTACAATGAGCAGTTCTTC. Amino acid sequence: CSVGSAEYNEQFF.

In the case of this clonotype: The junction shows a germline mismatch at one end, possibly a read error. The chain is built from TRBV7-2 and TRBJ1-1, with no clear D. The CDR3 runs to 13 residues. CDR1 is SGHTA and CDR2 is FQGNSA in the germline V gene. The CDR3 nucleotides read TGTGCCAGCAGCGTAGCTTCTACCACTGAAGCTTTCTTT. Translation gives CASSVASTTEAFF.

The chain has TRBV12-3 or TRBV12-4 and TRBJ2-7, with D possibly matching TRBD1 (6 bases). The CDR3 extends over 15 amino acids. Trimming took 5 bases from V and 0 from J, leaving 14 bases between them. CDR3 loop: CASSGLTGNSYEQYF. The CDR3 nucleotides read TGTGCCAGCAGTGGGCTGACAGGTAACTCCTACGAGCAGTACTTC.

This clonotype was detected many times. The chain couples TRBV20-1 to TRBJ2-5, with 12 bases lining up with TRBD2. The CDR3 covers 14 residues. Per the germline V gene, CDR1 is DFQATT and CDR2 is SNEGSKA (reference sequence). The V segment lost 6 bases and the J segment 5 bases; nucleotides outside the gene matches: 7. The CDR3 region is CSAARLAGVETQYF. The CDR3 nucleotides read TGCAGTGCCGCAAGACTAGCGGGAGTGGAGACCCAGTACTTC.

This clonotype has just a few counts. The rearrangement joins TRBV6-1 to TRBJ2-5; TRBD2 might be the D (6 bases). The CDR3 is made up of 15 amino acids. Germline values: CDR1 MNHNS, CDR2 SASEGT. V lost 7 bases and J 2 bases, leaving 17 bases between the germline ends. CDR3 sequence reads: CASIPWSGLQETQYF. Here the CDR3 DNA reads TGTGCCAGCATCCCATGGAGCGGACTACAAGAGACCCAGTACTTC.

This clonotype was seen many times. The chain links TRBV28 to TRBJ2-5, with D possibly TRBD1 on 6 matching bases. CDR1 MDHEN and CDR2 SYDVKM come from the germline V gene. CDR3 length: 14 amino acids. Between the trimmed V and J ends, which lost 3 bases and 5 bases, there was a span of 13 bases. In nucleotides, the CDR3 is TGTGCCAGCAGTTTTTGGGGGCCCTGGGAGACCCAGTACTTC. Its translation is CASSFWGPWETQYF.

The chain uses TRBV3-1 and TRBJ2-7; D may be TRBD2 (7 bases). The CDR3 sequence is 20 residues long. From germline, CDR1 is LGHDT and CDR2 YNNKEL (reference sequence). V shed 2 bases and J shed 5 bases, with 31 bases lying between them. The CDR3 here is CASSQKTEAGAYGRRDEQYF. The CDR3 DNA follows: TGTGCCAGCAGCCAAAAGACGGAAGCAGGGGCTTACGGGAGGCGCGACGAGCAGTACTTC.

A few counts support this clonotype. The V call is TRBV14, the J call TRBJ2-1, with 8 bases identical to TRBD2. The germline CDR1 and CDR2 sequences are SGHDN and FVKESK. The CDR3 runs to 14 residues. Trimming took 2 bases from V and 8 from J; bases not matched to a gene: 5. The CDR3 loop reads CASSQPGGIYEQFF. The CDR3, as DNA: TGTGCCAGCAGCCAACCGGGGGGGATATATGAGCAGTTCTTC.

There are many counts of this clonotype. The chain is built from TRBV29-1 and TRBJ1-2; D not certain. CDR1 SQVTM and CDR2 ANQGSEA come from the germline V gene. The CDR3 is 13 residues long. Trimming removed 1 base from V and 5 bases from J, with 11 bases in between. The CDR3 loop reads CSVEGGGIYGYTF. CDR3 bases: TGCAGCGTTGAAGGGGGTGGGATTTATGGCTACACCTTC.

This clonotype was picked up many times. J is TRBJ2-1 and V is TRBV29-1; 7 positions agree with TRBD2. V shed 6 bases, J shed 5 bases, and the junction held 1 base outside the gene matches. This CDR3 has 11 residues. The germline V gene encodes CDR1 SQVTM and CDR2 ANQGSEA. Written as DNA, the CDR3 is TGCAGCGTAGGGAGGGACAATGAGCAGTTCTTC. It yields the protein CSVGRDNEQFF.